The present TCR beta chain was sequenced within a study of T-cell memory formation after mild COVID-19. Study-wide results and limits: Contracting CD4+ clones lay largely in CM and EM, with CD8+ ones residing in EMRA.

With regard to this clonotype: Antigen unknown.

CDR3 length: 16 residues. V lost 0 bases to trimming and J lost 3 bases, with 14 bases between them. In germline, CDR1 is KGHSY, CDR2 FQNENV. TCRdb used MiXCR to reprocess the 5' RACE reads, holding one entry per CDR3 protein. The sample lists 110,000 to 150,000 distinct CDR3 sequences; about 25% were seen once. Specimen: PBMCs or a T cell subset sorted from them (not recorded which). This sequence joins TRBV16 and TRBJ1-1; D is uncertain. The source is an adult woman who had mild COVID-19 (a few samples of this study predate the infection). Cell type and time point are not known. The CDR3 DNA sequence: TGTGCCAGCAGCCAATCAAGGTCCTCCACGTACACTGAAGCTTTCTTT. Translation: CASSQSRSSTYTEAFF.